The entry below gives a single T cell receptor beta chain sequence along with its context. The target antigen is unknown. Sequenced by immunoSEQ multiplex PCR; TCRdb stores in-frame clones only, minus some. The sample holds about 2.3 million clones, 80% to 95% seen once. The source of the sample is a study of shared clonotypes between healthy human individuals. Free of recent acute infections or vaccinations, the donors were healthy HIV-negative adults. Germline CDR1 is SQVTM and CDR2 is ANQGSEA. After removal of 6 bases from V and 3 bases from J, the junction contained 5 bases not matched to a gene. This CDR3 is built from 14 residues. Points from the study as a whole: With four donors compared, approximately 5% of naive CD4 clonotypes were shared. Depth was large, yet rarefaction showed that sorted-subset sequencing was incomplete.

The sequence was collected from a young man in good health. Some clones in this sample may be carry-over from other donors' samples. Sequences were obtained from naive CD4+ T cells from PBMCs. Subset specified: CD45RA+ positively selected. The gene calls are TRBV29-1 and TRBJ2-3; 11 bases line up with TRBD2. CDR3 DNA sequence: TGCAGCGTCATACTAGCGGGAGCAACAGATACGCAGTATTTT. Protein product: CSVILAGATDTQYF.